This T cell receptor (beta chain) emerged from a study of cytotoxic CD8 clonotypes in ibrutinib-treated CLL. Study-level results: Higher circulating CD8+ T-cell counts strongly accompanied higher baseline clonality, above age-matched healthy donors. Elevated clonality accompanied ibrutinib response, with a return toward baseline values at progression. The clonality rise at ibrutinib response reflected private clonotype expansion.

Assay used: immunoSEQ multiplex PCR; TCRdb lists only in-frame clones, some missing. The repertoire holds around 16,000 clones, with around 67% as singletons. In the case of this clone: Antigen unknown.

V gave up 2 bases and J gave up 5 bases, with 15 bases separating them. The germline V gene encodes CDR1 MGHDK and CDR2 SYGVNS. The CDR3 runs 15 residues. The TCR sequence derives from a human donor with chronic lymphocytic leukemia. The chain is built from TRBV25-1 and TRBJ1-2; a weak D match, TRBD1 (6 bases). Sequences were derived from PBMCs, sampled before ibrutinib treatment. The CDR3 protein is CASSEVTGGGYGYTF. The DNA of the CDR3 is TGTGCCAGCAGTGAAGTAACTGGAGGGGGTTATGGCTACACCTTC.